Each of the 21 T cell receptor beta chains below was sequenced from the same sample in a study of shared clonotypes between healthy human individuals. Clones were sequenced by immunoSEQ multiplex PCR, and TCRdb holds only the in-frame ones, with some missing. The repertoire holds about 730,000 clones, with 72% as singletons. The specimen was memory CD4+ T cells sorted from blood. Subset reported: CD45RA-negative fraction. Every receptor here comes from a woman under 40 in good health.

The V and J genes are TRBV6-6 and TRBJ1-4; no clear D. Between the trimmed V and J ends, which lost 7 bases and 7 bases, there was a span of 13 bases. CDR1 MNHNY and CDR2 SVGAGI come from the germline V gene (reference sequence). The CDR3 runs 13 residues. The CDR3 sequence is CASKSREAEKLFF. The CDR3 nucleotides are TGTGCCAGCAAATCCCGGGAGGCTGAAAAACTGTTTTTT.

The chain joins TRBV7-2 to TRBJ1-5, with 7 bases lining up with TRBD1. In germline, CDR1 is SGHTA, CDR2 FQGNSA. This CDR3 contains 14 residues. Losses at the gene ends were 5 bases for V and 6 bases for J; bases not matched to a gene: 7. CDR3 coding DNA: TGTGCCAGCAGCCAACTTACAGGGGTTCAGCCCCAGCATTTT. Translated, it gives CASSQLTGVQPQHF.

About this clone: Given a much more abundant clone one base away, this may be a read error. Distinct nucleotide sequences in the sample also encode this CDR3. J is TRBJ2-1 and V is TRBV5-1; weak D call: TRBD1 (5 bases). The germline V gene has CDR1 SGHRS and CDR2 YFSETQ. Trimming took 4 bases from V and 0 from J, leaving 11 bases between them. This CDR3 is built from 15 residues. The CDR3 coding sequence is TGCGCCAGCAGCCCCGACAGTAACTCCTACAATGAGCAGTTCTTC. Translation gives CASSPDSNSYNEQFF.

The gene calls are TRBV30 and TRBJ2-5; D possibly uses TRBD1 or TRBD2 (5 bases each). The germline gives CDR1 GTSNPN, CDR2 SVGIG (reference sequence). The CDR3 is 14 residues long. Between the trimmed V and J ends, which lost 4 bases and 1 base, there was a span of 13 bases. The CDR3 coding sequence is TGTGCCTGGAAACCCCGGGGCCCCCAAGAGACCCAGTACTTC. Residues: CAWKPRGPQETQYF.

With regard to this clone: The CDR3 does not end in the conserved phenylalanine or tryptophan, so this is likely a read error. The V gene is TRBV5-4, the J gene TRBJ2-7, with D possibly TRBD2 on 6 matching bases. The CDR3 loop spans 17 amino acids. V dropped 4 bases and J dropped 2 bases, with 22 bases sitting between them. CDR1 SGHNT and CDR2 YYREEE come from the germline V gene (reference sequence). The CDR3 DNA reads TGTGCCAGCAGCCGGACGGATGGACTACCGCAAACCTACGAGCAGTACCTC. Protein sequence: CASSRTDGLPQTYEQYL.

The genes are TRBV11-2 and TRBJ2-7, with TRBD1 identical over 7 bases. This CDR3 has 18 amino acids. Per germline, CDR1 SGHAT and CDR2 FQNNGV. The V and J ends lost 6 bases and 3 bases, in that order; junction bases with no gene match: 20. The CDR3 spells CASRPIRDRKRTNYEQYF. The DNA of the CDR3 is TGTGCCAGCAGACCGATACGGGACAGAAAAAGAACTAACTACGAGCAGTACTTC.

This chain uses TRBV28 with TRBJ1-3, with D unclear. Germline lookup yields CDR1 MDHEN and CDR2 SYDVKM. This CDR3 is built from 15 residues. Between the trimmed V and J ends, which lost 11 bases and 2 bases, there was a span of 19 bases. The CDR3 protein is CASRQSGSPGNTIYF. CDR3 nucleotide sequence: TGTGCCTCCCGGCAGTCCGGTAGTCCTGGAAACACCATATATTTT.

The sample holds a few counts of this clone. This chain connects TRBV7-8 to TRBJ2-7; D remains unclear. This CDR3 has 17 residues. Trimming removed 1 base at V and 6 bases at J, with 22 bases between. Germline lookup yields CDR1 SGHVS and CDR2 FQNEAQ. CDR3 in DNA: TGTGCCAGCAGCTTAGACTCCCGCGAGTCCACCCCGGGCGAGCAGTACTTC. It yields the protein CASSLDSRESTPGEQYF.

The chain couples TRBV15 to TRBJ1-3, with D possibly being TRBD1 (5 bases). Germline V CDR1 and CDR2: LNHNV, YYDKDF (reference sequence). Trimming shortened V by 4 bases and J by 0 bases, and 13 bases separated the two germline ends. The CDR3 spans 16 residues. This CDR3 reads CATSTTGGDSGNTIYF. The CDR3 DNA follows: TGTGCCACCAGCACAACCGGGGGGGACTCTGGAAACACCATATATTTT.

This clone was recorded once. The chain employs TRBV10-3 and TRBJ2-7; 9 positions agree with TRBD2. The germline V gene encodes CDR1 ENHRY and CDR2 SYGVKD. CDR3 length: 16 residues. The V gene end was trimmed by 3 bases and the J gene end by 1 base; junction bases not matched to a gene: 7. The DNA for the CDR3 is TGTGCCATCAGTGACCCGAATAGCGGGAGTTCCTACGAGCAGTACTTC. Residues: CAISDPNSGSSYEQYF.

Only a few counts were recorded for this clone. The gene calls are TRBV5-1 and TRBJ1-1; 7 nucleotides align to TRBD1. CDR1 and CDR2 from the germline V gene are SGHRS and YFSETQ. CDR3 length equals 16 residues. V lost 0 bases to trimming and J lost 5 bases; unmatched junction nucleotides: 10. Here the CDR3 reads CASSLVGQLSWTEAFF. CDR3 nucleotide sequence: TGCGCCAGCAGCTTGGTGGGACAGCTTTCGTGGACTGAAGCTTTCTTT.

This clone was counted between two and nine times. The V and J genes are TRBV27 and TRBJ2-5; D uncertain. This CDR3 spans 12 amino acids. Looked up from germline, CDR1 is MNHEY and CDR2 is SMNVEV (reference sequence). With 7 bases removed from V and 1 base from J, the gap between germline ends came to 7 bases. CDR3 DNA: TGTGCCAGCACATTGGTCCAAGAGACCCAGTACTTC. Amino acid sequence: CASTLVQETQYF.

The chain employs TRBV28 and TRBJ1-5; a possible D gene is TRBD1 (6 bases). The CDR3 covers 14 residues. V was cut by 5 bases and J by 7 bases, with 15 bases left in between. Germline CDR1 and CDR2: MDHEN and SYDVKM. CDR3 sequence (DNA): TGTGCCAGCAGTCCAAGCACAGGGAACCAGCCCCAGCATTTT. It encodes CASSPSTGNQPQHF.

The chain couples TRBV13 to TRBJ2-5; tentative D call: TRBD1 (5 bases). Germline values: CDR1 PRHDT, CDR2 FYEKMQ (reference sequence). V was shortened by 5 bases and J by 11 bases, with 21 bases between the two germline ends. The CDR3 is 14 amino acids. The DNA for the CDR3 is TGTGCCAGCAGCGCCCCTTCAGGGTTTTATGAGCAGTACTTC. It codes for CASSAPSGFYEQYF.

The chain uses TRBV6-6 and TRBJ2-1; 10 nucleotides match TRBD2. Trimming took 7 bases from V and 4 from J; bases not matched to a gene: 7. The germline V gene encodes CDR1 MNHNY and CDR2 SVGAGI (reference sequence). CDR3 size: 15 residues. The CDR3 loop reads CASTTRLAGYNEQFF. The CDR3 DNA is TGTGCCAGCACCACCAGACTAGCGGGTTACAATGAGCAGTTCTTC.

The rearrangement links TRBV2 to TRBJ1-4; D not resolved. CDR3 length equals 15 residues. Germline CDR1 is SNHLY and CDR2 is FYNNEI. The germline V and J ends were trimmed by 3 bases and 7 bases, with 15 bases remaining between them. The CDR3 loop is CASSDGGSMSEKLFF. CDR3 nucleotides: TGTGCCAGCAGTGATGGTGGCAGTATGAGTGAAAAACTGTTTTTT.

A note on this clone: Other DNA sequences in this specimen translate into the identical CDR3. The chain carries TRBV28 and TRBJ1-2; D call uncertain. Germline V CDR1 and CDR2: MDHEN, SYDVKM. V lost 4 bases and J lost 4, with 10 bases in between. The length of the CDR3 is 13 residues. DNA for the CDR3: TGTGCCAGCAGTTCTGAGACCGTCTATGGCTACACCTTC. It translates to CASSSETVYGYTF.

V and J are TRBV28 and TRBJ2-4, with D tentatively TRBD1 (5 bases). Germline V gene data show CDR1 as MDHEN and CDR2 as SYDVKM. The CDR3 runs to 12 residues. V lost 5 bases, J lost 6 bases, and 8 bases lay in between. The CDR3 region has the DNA TGTGCCAGCAGTCAAACAGGAAACATTCAGTACTTC. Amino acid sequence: CASSQTGNIQYF.

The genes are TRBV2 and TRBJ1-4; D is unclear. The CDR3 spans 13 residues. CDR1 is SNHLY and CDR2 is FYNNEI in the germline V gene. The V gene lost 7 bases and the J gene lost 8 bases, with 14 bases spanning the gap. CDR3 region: CASTREGREKLFF. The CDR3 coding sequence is TGTGCCAGCACCCGGGAGGGAAGGGAAAAACTGTTTTTT.

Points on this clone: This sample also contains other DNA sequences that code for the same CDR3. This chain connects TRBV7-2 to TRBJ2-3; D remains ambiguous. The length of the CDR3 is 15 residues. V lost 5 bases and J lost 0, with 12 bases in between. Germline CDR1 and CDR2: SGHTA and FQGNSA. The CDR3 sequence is CASSPDYLSTDTQYF. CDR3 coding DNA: TGTGCCAGCAGCCCCGATTATTTAAGCACAGATACGCAGTATTTT. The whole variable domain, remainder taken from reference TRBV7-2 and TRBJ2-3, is GAGVSQSPSNKVTEKGKDVELRCDPISGHTALYWYRQSLGQGLEFLIYFQGNSAPDKSGLPSDRFSAERTGGSVSTLTIQRTQQEDSAVYLCASSPDYLSTDTQYFGPGTRLTVL.

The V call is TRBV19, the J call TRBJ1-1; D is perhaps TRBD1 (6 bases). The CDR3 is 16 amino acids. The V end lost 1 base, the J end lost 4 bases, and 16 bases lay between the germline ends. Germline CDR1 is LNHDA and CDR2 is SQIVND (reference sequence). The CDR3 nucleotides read TGTGCCAGTAGTATAGTTGGTACAGGGCTGGTCACTGAAGCTTTCTTT. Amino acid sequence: CASSIVGTGLVTEAFF.